The 29 T cell receptor beta chains listed next were all sequenced from one sample in a study of blood T cell repertoires in COVID-19. Sequencing used immunoSEQ multiplex PCR; TCRdb keeps in-frame clones, though not all of them. The table includes more than 65,000 clones, more than 75% detected once. The sequenced material came from peripheral blood. The receptors come from a woman of 80 years or more with active or convalescent COVID-19.

The chain is built from TRBV5-1 and TRBJ1-1; tentatively, D is TRBD1 (5 bases). The germline CDR1 and CDR2 sequences are SGHRS and YFSETQ. V lost 1 base and J 0 bases, leaving 7 bases between the germline ends. This CDR3 comprises 14 residues. DNA of the CDR3: TGCGCCAGCAGCTTGCTAGGGGTGAACACTGAAGCTTTCTTT. Protein: CASSLLGVNTEAFF.

The chain recombines TRBV6-5 with TRBJ2-5; 9 nucleotides align to TRBD2. V lost 2 bases and J lost 4; bases outside the gene matches: 5. This CDR3 spans 15 amino acids. From germline, CDR1 is MNHEY and CDR2 SVGAGI. CDR3 amino acids: CASSYGRGGRETQYF. Written as DNA, the CDR3 is TGTGCCAGCAGTTACGGGCGGGGGGGAAGAGAGACCCAGTACTTC.

CDR3 DNA sequence: TGTGCCAGCAGCCAATCATTGAAAAAGGGACAGGGGGCAGGTTGTCCAGTAGATACGCAGTATTTT. Encoded protein: CASSQSLKKGQGAGCPVDTQYF. The chain links TRBV3-1 (or the pseudogene TRBV3-2) to TRBJ2-3; 12 positions match TRBD1. Trimming cost V 2 bases and J 5 bases; bases outside gene matches: 23. Looked up from germline, CDR1 is LGHDT and CDR2 is YNNKEL (reference sequence). The CDR3 covers 22 residues.

This clone was detected only a few times. The chain couples TRBV5-1 to TRBJ2-2, with D tentatively TRBD1 (6 bases). Trimming pared 6 bases from V and 5 bases from J, leaving 14 bases between. Germline CDR1 and CDR2: SGHRS and YFSETQ. The CDR3 has 14 amino acids. CDR3 amino acids: CASKTGWDTGELFF. CDR3 bases: TGCGCCAGCAAAACAGGGTGGGATACCGGGGAGCTGTTTTTT.

This sequence joins TRBV3-1 (or the pseudogene TRBV3-2) and TRBJ1-3; D gene uncertain. Trimming stripped 0 bases from V and 3 bases from J, with 15 bases between. Germline-derived CDR1 and CDR2 are LGHDT and YNNKEL (reference sequence). The length of the CDR3 is 17 residues. DNA of the CDR3: TGTGCCAGCAGCCAAGAAGCGAAAACGAGAGGTGGAAACACCATATATTTT. Its translation: CASSQEAKTRGGNTIYF.

This chain links TRBV10-1 with TRBJ2-3; D is possibly TRBD2 (5 bases). Germline assignment: CDR1 WNHNN and CDR2 SYGVQD (reference sequence). The CDR3 has 15 residues. Trimming left V 4 bases short and J 0 bases short, with 11 bases between. This CDR3 reads CASSVGRTSTDTQYF. DNA for the CDR3: TGCGCCAGCAGTGTCGGACGGACTAGCACAGATACGCAGTATTTT.

Of note for this clone: Germline and junction disagree at one end, which may indicate a read error. The J gene is TRBJ2-2, the V gene TRBV7-7; 10 bases line up with TRBD1. This CDR3 has 15 amino acids. Germline V CDR1 and CDR2: SSHAT, FNYEAQ (reference sequence). CDR3 region: CASSFDRGPHGELFF. DNA for the CDR3: TGTGCTAGCAGCTTCGACAGGGGGCCGCACGGGGAGCTGTTTTTT.

This clone was picked up a small number of times. The CDR3, as DNA: TGTGCCAGCGGGACTATGAAGGGGCACAGTTCACCCCTCCACTTT. Its translation: CASGTMKGHSSPLHF. The V call is TRBV6-5, the J call TRBJ1-6; D may be TRBD1 (5 bases). This CDR3 has 15 residues. Trimming shortened V by 8 bases and J by 9 bases, and 20 bases separated the two germline ends. Germline V lookup: CDR1 MNHEY, CDR2 SVGAGI.

This clone appeared a single time. The J gene is TRBJ2-3, the V gene TRBV4-3; D may be TRBD1 (5 bases). Between the trimmed V and J ends, which lost 1 base and 0 bases, there was a span of 5 bases. CDR3 size: 14 residues. Germline CDR1 LGHNA, CDR2 YSLEER. The CDR3 DNA sequence: TGCGCCAGCAGCCAAGGACAGAGCACAGATACGCAGTATTTT. Translated, it gives CASSQGQSTDTQYF.

This clone was counted between two and nine times. The chain recombines TRBV5-1 with TRBJ2-7; 9 bases map to TRBD1. Germline V CDR1 and CDR2: SGHRS, YFSETQ. This CDR3 is 13 amino acids long. The junction had 5 bases not matched to a gene; V was cut back by 5 bases and J by 5 bases. CDR3 in DNA: TGCGCCAGCAGATGGGACAGGGAAAACGAGCAGTACTTC. Translating it yields CASRWDRENEQYF. Full variable domain (missing parts from reference TRBV5-1 and TRBJ2-7): KAGVTQTPRYLIKTRGQQVTLSCSPISGHRSVSWYQQTPGQGLQFLFEYFSETQRNKGNFPGRFSGRQFSNSRSEMNVSTLELGDSALYLCASRWDRENEQYFGPGTRLTVT.

The rearrangement links TRBV7-9 to TRBJ2-7; TRBD1 matches 7 bases. Per germline, CDR1 SEHNR and CDR2 FQNEAQ (reference sequence). The CDR3 runs 17 residues. Trimming removed 2 bases from V and 0 bases from J; junction bases left unmatched: 10. CDR3 sequence reads: CASSLYQWGQSSYEQYF. CDR3 bases: TGTGCCAGCAGCTTATATCAATGGGGACAGAGCTCCTACGAGCAGTACTTC.

This chain joins TRBV6-5 and TRBJ1-1, with 7 bases identical to TRBD1. The CDR3 loop spans 13 amino acids. V shed 6 bases, J shed 0 bases, and the junction held 1 base outside the gene matches. Germline CDR1 reads MNHEY; CDR2 reads SVGAGI. CDR3 protein: CASSTGVNTEAFF. CDR3 in DNA: TGTGCCAGCAGCACAGGGGTGAACACTGAAGCTTTCTTT.

V and J are TRBV18 and TRBJ1-1; D might be TRBD1 (6 bases). This CDR3 region has 14 residues. V lost 3 bases and J 3 bases, leaving 11 bases between the germline ends. Germline V gene lookup returns CDR1 KGHSH and CDR2 LQKENI. The CDR3 spells CASSPAGVDTEAFF. The DNA of the CDR3 is TGTGCCAGCTCACCCGCAGGGGTCGACACTGAAGCTTTCTTT.

In its sample, this clone was seen once. The V call is TRBV11-2, the J call TRBJ2-1, with 7 bases identical to TRBD2. The CDR3 runs to 13 residues. Trimming at V came to 2 bases and at J to 6 bases, leaving 1 base not matched to a gene. CDR1 SGHAT and CDR2 FQNNGV come from the germline V gene. The CDR3 loop is CASSLSGGNEQFF. Written as DNA, the CDR3 is TGTGCCAGCAGCTTATCGGGGGGCAATGAGCAGTTCTTC.

The chain employs TRBV5-6 and TRBJ2-1; TRBD2 agrees at 12 bases. Trimming took 6 bases from V and 7 from J; bases not matched to a gene: 11. CDR3 size: 16 residues. The germline gives CDR1 SGHDT, CDR2 YYEEEE. The chain's CDR3 is CASTPTGLAGWNEQFF. As DNA, the CDR3 is TGTGCCAGCACGCCTACTGGACTAGCGGGGTGGAATGAGCAGTTCTTC.

The chain couples TRBV4-1 to TRBJ2-3; TRBD2 agrees at 7 bases. V shed 2 bases, J shed 4 bases, and the junction held 6 bases outside the gene matches. The CDR3 has 15 amino acids. Germline V gene lookup returns CDR1 MGHRA and CDR2 YSYEKL. As DNA, the CDR3 is TGCGCCAGCAGCCAACAGACTAGCCCTTCAGATACGCAGTATTTT. Amino acid sequence: CASSQQTSPSDTQYF.

This chain links TRBV19 with TRBJ1-2; a weak D match, TRBD1 (6 bases). Germline V gives CDR1 LNHDA, CDR2 SQIVND (reference sequence). The CDR3 sequence is 12 residues long. Between the trimmed V and J ends, which lost 5 bases and 3 bases, there was a span of 7 bases. The CDR3 coding sequence is TGTGCCAGTAGTGGACAGTACTATGGCTACACCTTC. Translating gives CASSGQYYGYTF.

The V and J genes are TRBV5-1 and TRBJ1-2; 12 positions agree with TRBD1. Trimming took 0 bases from V and 4 from J; bases not matched to a gene: 4. The CDR3 is made up of 16 amino acids. Germline assignment: CDR1 SGHRS and CDR2 YFSETQ. The CDR3 bases are TGCGCCAGCAGCTTGGGGGACAGGGGGCGAGTCTATGGCTACACCTTC. Its translation is CASSLGDRGRVYGYTF.

This chain joins TRBV27 and TRBJ1-2; 8 bases are a match to TRBD1. The junction had 16 bases not matched to a gene; V was cut back by 3 bases and J by 4 bases. This CDR3 has 18 amino acids. Germline V gene lookup returns CDR1 MNHEY and CDR2 SMNVEV (reference sequence). CDR3 region: CASSFAGRSDRELYGYTF. The CDR3 bases are TGTGCCAGCAGTTTTGCGGGGAGATCGGACAGGGAACTCTATGGCTACACCTTC.

V usage is TRBV9 and J usage is TRBJ2-5, with D tentatively TRBD1 (6 bases). The CDR3 totals 14 residues. The V end lost 3 bases, the J end lost 3 bases, and 12 bases lay between the germline ends. Germline V gives CDR1 SGDLS, CDR2 YYNGEE. This CDR3 reads CASSALGQKETQYF. In DNA form, the CDR3 reads TGTGCCAGCAGCGCATTAGGACAGAAAGAGACCCAGTACTTC.

This clone appeared a few times. The chain is built from TRBV29-1 and TRBJ2-5; 8 bases are shared with TRBD2. Germline V lookup: CDR1 SQVTM, CDR2 ANQGSEA. After removal of 4 bases from V and 5 bases from J, the junction contained 6 bases not matched to a gene. The CDR3 sequence is 13 residues long. The CDR3 DNA is TGCAGCGTTGCGCATGGCGGGGGGGAGACCCAGTACTTC. As protein: CSVAHGGGETQYF.

V is TRBV5-1 and J is TRBJ1-2; no clear D. The CDR3 spans 13 residues. Germline CDR1 SGHRS, CDR2 YFSETQ. Trimming pared 1 base from V and 0 bases from J, leaving 4 bases between. CDR3: CASSLTANYGYTF. CDR3 in DNA: TGCGCCAGCAGCTTGACGGCTAACTATGGCTACACCTTC.

CDR3 in amino acids: CAIKRGYNSPLHF. Written as DNA, the CDR3 is TGTGCCATCAAGCGGGGGTACAATTCACCCCTCCACTTT. This rearrangement joins TRBV10-3 to TRBJ1-6; D possibly corresponds to TRBD1 (5 bases). V dropped 7 bases and J dropped 7 bases, with 11 bases sitting between them. This CDR3 has 13 amino acids. Germline V gene lookup returns CDR1 ENHRY and CDR2 SYGVKD.

The chain links TRBV7-8 to TRBJ2-3, with 11 bases lining up with TRBD2. This CDR3 is 16 amino acids long. Germline V CDR1 and CDR2: SGHVS, FQNEAQ. V shed 5 bases and J 6 bases; nucleotides not matched to a gene: 10. This CDR3 is CASSELAGGQLDTQYF. The CDR3 nucleotides are TGTGCCAGCAGCGAATTAGCGGGGGGGCAGCTGGATACGCAGTATTTT.

This chain joins TRBV12-3 or TRBV12-4 and TRBJ2-3, with 7 bases fitting TRBD2. The V and J ends lost 6 bases and 3 bases, in that order; junction bases with no gene match: 3. The CDR3 is made up of 13 amino acids. This CDR3 is CASSWTSTDTQYF. In nucleotides, the CDR3 is TGTGCCAGCAGCTGGACTAGTACAGATACGCAGTATTTT.

The chain links TRBV6-5 to TRBJ1-1; D unresolved. The V and J ends lost 7 bases and 8 bases respectively, with 20 bases between them. Germline loops: CDR1 MNHEY, CDR2 SVGAGI. This CDR3 spans 14 amino acids. CDR3 region: CASTRAGLDGEAFF. The CDR3 DNA reads TGTGCCAGCACCCGCGCAGGACTAGACGGGGAAGCTTTCTTT.

This chain uses TRBV28 with TRBJ2-7; TRBD1 agrees at 8 bases. Germline CDR1 and CDR2: MDHEN and SYDVKM. The J segment lost 6 bases and the V segment lost 6 bases, leaving 10 bases of the junction unmatched. The CDR3 has 14 residues. The CDR3 region is CASRTTGEGSEQYF. CDR3 coding DNA: TGTGCCAGCAGAACGACAGGGGAAGGTTCCGAGCAGTACTTC.

V gene TRBV10-2 combines with J gene TRBJ2-7, with D perhaps matching TRBD2 (6 bases). V was cut by 7 bases and J by 1 base, with 11 bases left in between. The CDR3 loop spans 13 amino acids. The germline V gene has CDR1 WSHSY and CDR2 SAAADI. CDR3 DNA sequence: TGCGCCAGCAAGAGCGGGTCGTCCTACGAGCAGTACTTC. Its protein is CASKSGSSYEQYF.

The J gene is TRBJ2-1, the V gene TRBV15; TRBD1 is a possible D gene (5 bases). V gave up 0 bases and J gave up 7 bases, with 10 bases separating them. The CDR3 runs to 14 residues. The V gene's germline CDR1 is LNHNV and CDR2 YYDKDF (reference sequence). CDR3 in DNA: TGTGCCACCAGCAGAGATCGCAGGGCGAATGAGCAGTTCTTC. Its translation is CATSRDRRANEQFF.